This TCR beta chain was sequenced during a study of T cell clonotyping in hematopoietic cell transplantation. General study results and limits: Few recipient clonotypes overlapped donors; over 97% were de novo at given depth. After transplant, recipient diversity fell while pathologically expanded clonotypes grew through day 180. Broader posttransplant TCR repertoire diversity was predicted by graft donor and pretransplant recipient Inverse Simpson Index values.

The repertoire was sequenced with immunoSEQ multiplex PCR; TCRdb's copy has only in-frame clones and lacks some. The table records about 47,000 clones, roughly 80% of them present only once. As regards this clone: Its antigen remains unidentified.

The CDR3 has 13 amino acids. V shed 4 bases, J shed 3 bases, and the junction held 3 bases outside the gene matches. The germline V gene has CDR1 SGHNT and CDR2 YENEEA. The time point was: recipient sample about 28 days before transplant, after cytoreduction. The rearrangement uses TRBV11-3 and TRBJ2-7; 7 bases align to TRBD1. This sequence was found in a man aged 55 to 70 with myelodysplastic syndrome. Some clones in this sample may be carry-over from other donors' samples. The specimen comprised peripheral blood mononuclear cells, sampled before stem cell transplant. The chain's CDR3 is CASSSRQGYEQYF. The DNA for the CDR3 is TGTGCCAGCAGCTCGCGACAGGGCTACGAGCAGTACTTC.